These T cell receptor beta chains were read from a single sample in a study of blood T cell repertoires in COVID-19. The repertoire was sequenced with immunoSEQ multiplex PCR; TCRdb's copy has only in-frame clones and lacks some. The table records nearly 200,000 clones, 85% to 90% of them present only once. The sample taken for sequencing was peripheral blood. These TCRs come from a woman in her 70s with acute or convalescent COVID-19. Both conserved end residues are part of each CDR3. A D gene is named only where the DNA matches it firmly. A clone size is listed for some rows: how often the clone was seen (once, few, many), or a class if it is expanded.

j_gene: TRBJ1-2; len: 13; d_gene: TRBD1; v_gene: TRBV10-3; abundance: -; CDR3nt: TGTGCCATCAGTGAGGGGACAGGGGTTAGCTACACCTTC; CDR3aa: CAISEGTGVSYTF
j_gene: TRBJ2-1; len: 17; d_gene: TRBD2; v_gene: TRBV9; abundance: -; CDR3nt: TGTGCCAGCAGCGAGAGACTAGCGGGAGACGGTAGTGGTGAGCAGTTCTTC; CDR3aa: CASSERLAGDGSGEQFF
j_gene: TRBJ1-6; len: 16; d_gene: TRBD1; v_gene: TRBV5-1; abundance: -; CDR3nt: TGCGCCAGCAGCTTGGTTGGGGACAGGGGTAATTCACCCCTCCACTTT; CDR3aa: CASSLVGDRGNSPLHF
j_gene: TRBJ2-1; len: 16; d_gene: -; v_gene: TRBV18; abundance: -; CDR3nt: TGTGCCAGCTCACGGGGAAGAGCGGGCTTTTACAATGAGCAGTTCTTC; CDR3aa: CASSRGRAGFYNEQFF
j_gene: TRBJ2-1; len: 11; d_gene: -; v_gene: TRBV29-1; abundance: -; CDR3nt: TGCAGCGTTGTCAGATACAATGAGCAGTTCTTC; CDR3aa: CSVVRYNEQFF
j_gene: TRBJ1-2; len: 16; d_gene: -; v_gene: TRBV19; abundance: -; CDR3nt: TGTGCCAGTAGTATAGAAGCCCTCACGGGGGGCCTAAGCTACACCTTC; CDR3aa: CASSIEALTGGLSYTF
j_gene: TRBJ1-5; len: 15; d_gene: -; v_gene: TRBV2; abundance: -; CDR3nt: TGTGCCAGCAGTGATCCGGGGTTAAGCAATCAGCCCCAGCATTTT; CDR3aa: CASSDPGLSNQPQHF
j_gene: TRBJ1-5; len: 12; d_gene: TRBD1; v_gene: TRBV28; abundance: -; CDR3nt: TGTGCCAGCAAGGGGGCCCACCAGCCCCAGCATTTT; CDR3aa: CASKGAHQPQHF
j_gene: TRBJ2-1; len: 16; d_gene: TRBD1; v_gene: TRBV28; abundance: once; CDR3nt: TGTGCCAGCAGTGTAGGGGGCGTGGGGTTTAAGAATGAGCAGTTCTTC; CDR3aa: CASSVGGVGFKNEQFF
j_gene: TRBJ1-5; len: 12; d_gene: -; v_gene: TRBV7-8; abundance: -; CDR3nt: TGTGCCAGCTCCCCCTCCGTAGAGCCCCAGCATTTT; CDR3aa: CASSPSVEPQHF
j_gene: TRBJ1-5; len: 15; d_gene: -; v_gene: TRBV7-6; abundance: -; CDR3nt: TGTGCCAGCAGCGTAAGGCAGGGGCCCAATCAGCCCCAGCATTTT; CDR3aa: CASSVRQGPNQPQHF
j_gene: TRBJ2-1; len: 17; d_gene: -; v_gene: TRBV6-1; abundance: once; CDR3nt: TGTGCCAGCAGTGAAGCGTCGGGAGTGGCCTCCTACAATGAGCAGTTCTTC; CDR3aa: CASSEASGVASYNEQFF
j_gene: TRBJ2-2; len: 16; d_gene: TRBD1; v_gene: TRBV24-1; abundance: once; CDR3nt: TGTGCCACCAGTGCCCTGACAGGGGGCGGCACCGGGGAGCTGTTTTTT; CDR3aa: CATSALTGGGTGELFF
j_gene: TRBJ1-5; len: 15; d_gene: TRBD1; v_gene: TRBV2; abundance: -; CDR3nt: TGTGCCAGCAGTGAAGACGAGGGGGCAGGACAGCCCCAGCATTTT; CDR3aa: CASSEDEGAGQPQHF
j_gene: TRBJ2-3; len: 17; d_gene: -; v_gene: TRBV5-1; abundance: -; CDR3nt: TGCGCCAGCAGCCCGCTAAAGAGGGCGGCCAGCACAGATACGCAGTATTTT; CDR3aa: CASSPLKRAASTDTQYF
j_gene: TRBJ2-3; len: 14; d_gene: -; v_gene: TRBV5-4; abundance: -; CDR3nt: TGTGCCAGCAGCTTGGACGGGGGCACAGATACGCAGTATTTT; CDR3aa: CASSLDGGTDTQYF
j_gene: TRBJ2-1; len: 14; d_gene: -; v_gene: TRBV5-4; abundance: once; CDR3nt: TGTGCCAGCGGGAAGGTAGCGGAGGTCAATGAGCAGTTCTTC; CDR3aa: CASGKVAEVNEQFF
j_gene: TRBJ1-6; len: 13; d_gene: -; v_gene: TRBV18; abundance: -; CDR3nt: TGTGCCAGCTCACCTCACGGGGATTCACCCCTCCACTTT; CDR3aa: CASSPHGDSPLHF
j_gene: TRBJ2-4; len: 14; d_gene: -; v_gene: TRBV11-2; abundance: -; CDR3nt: TGTGCCAGCAGCCCTACAGGGACCAAAAACATTCAGTACTTC; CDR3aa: CASSPTGTKNIQYF
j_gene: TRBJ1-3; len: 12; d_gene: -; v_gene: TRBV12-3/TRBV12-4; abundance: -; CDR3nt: TGTGCCAGCAGTCTCTCTGGAAACACCATATATTTT; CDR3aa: CASSLSGNTIYF
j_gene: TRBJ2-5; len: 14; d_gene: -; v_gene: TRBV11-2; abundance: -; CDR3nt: TGTGCCAGCAGCCTCCTCGTCCGGTCAGAGACCCAGTACTTC; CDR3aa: CASSLLVRSETQYF
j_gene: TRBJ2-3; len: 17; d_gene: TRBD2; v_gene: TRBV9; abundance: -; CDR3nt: TGTGCCAGCAGCCCCACCGGAGCGGGAGGAATTGGAGATACGCAGTATTTT; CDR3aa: CASSPTGAGGIGDTQYF
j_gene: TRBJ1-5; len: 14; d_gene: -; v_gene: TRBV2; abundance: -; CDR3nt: TGTGCCAGCAGTAATCAGGGGTTTAATCAGCCCCAGCATTTT; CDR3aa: CASSNQGFNQPQHF
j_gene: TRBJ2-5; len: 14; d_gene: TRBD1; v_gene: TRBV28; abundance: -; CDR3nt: TGTGCCAGCAGGAGGACAGGCGGCCGAGAGACCCAGTACTTC; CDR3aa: CASRRTGGRETQYF
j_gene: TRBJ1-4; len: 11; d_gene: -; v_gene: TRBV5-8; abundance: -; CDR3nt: TGTGCCAGCAGCGGGGCTAAAAAACTGTTTTTT; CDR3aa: CASSGAKKLFF
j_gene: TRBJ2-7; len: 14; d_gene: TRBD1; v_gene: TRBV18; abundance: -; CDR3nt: TGTGCCAGCTCACCGGACAGGGGTACCTACGAGCAGTACTTC; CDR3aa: CASSPDRGTYEQYF
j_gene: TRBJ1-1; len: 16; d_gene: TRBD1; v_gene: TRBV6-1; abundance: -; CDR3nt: TGTGCCAGCAGTGAGCCGGGACAGGGGGCTTACACTGAAGCTTTCTTT; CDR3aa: CASSEPGQGAYTEAFF
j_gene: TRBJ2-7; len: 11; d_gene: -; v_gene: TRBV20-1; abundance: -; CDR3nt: TGCAGTGCTAGCTCGGGTTTCGAGCAGTACTTC; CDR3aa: CSASSGFEQYF
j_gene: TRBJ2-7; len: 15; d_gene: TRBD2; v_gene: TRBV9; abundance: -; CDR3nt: TGTGCCAGCAGCGCCACAGCGGGAGTCAGGGGCGAGCAGTACTTC; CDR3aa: CASSATAGVRGEQYF
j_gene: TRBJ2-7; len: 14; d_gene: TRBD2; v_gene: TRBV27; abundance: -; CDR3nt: TGTGCCAGCAGTTTCAATGCGGGGGCCTACGAGCAGTACTTC; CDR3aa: CASSFNAGAYEQYF
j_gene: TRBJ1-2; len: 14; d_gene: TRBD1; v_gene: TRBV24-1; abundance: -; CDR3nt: TGTGCCACCAGTGATGACAGGGTTCCTTATGGCTACACCTTC; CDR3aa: CATSDDRVPYGYTF
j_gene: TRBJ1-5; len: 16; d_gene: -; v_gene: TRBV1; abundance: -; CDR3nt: TGCACCAGCAGCCAAGTTCACAGGGAAGTCCATCAGCCCCAGCATTTT; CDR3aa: CTSSQVHREVHQPQHF
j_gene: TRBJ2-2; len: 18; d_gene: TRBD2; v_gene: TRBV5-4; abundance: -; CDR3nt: TGTGCCAGCAGCCCCGGGACTAGCGGGGGGTCCAACACCGGGGAGCTGTTTTTT; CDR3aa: CASSPGTSGGSNTGELFF
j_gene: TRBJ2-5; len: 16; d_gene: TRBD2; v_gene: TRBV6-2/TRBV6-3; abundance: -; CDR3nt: TGTGCCAGCAGTTATAAAGGTCTAGCGGTATCAGAGACCCAGTACTTC; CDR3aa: CASSYKGLAVSETQYF
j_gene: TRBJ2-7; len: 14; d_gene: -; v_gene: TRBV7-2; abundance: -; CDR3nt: TGTGCCAGCAGCTTAGTAACAGGCAACTACGAGCAGTACTTC; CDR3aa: CASSLVTGNYEQYF
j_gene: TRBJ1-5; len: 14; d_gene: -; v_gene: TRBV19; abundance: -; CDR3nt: TGTGCCATTGGGGGAGGGTATAGCAATCAGCCCCAGCATTTT; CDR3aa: CAIGGGYSNQPQHF
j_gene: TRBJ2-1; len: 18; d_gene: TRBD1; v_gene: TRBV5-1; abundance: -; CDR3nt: TGCGCCAGCAGAGCCGGGACAGGGGGCGCAAAGTACTACAATGAGCAGTTCTTC; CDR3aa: CASRAGTGGAKYYNEQFF
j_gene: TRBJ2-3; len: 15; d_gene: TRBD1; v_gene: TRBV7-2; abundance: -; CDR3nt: TGTGCCAGCAGCTTAGGACAGGGGTGGACAGATACGCAGTATTTT; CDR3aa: CASSLGQGWTDTQYF
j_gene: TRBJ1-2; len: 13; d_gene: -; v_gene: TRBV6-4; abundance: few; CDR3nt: TGTGCCAGCAGTAGGACAGCGGACTATGGCTACACCTTC; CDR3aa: CASSRTADYGYTF
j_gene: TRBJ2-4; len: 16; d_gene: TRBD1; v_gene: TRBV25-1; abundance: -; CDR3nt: TGTGCCAGCAGTTCGACAGGGGGCGTGGCCAAAAACATTCAGTACTTC; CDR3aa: CASSSTGGVAKNIQYF
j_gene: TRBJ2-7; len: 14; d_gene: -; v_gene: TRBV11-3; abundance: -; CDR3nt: TGTGCCAGCAGCTCATTCGAGGGCTCCTACGAGCAGTACTTC; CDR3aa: CASSSFEGSYEQYF
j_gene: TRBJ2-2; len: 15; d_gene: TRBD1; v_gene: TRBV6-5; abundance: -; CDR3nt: TGTGCCAGCAGTTACGACAGGGGGGTCGCCGGGGAGCTGTTTTTT; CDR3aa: CASSYDRGVAGELFF
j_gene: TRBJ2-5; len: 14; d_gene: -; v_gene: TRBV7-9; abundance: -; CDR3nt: TGTGCCAGCAGCTTACGTACAGGGTGGGAGACCCAGTACTTC; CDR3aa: CASSLRTGWETQYF
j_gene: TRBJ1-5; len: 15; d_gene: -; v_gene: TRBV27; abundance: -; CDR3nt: TGTGCCAGCAGTTTATCAGGGGTTATCAATCAGCCCCAGCATTTT; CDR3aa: CASSLSGVINQPQHF
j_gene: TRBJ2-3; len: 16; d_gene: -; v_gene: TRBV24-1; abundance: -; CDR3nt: TGTGCCACCAGTGATGCCGGGACACCAGGGACAGATACGCAGTATTTT; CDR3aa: CATSDAGTPGTDTQYF
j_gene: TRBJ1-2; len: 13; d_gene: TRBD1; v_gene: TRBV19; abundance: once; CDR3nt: TGTGCCAGTAGCTACACAGGGGGTTATGGCTACACCTTC; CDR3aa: CASSYTGGYGYTF
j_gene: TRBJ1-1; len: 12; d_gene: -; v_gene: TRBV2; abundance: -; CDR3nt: TGTGCCAGCAGCCCTCAAGCCACTGAAGCTTTCTTT; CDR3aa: CASSPQATEAFF
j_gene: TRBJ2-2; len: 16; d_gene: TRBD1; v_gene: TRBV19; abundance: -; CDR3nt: TGTGCCAGTAGTCTCGGGACAGGGAAGGTCGCCGGGGAGCTGTTTTTT; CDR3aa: CASSLGTGKVAGELFF
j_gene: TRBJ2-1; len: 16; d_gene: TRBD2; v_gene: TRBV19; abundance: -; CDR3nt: TGTGCCAGTAGTATTCTGCGGGGGGGAACCTACAATGAGCAGTTCTTC; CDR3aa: CASSILRGGTYNEQFF
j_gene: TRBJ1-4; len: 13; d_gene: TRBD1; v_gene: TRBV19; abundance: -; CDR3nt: TGTGCCAGTAGTAAAAACAGGGGGGAAAAACTGTTTTTT; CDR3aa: CASSKNRGEKLFF
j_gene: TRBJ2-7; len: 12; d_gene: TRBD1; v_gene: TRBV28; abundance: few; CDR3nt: TGTGCCAGCTGGGACAGGGAGGGCGAGCAGTACTTC; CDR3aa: CASWDREGEQYF
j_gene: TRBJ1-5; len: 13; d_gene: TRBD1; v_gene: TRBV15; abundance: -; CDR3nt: TGTGCCACCAGCCCGACAGGGGAACAGCCCCAGCATTTT; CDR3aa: CATSPTGEQPQHF
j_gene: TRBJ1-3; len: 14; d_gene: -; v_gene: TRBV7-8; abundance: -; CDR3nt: TGTGCCAGCAGCGCGGGACGGGGTGGAAACACCATATATTTT; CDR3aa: CASSAGRGGNTIYF
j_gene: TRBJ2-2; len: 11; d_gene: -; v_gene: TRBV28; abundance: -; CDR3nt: TGTGCCAGCGCTCTAACCGGGGAGCTGTTTTTT; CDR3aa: CASALTGELFF
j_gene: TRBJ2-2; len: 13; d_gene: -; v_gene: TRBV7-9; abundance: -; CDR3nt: TGTGCCAGCAGCTTAGACGCGGACGGGGAGCTGTTTTTT; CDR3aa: CASSLDADGELFF
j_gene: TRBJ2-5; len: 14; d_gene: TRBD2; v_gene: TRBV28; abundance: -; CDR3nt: TGTGCCAGCATGAGGACTAGCGGGGGTGAGACCCAGTACTTC; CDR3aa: CASMRTSGGETQYF
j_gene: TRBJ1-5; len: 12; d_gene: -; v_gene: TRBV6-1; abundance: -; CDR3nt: TGTGCCAGCAGTGAAGTGGGAGGGCCCCAGCATTTT; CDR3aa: CASSEVGGPQHF